This T cell receptor beta chain was sequenced during a study of cytomegalovirus exposure and HLA in healthy donors. Whole-study context: A prior analysis found roughly 110 million unique TCR beta sequences from 150 million to 200 million T cells. Whole-study results and caveats: Among CMV-associated TCR beta chains, most appeared HLA-restricted in a later analysis.

PCR employed 60 Vbeta and 13 Jbeta primers. The data were produced by immunoSEQ multiplex PCR, yet TCRdb's version contains in-frame clones alone and is incomplete. The sample includes roughly 93,000 clones, about four fifths of them seen just once. The CDR3 extends over 15 amino acids. V was clipped by 0 bases and J by 5 bases; unmatched bases: 5. Germline CDR1 LNHNV, CDR2 YYDKDF (reference sequence). As for this clone: Its antigen is as yet unknown.

The V call is TRBV15, the J call TRBJ2-5; 8 bases align to TRBD1. The TCR was taken from a man aged 18 to 35 in good health and CMV-seropositive. The sample taken for sequencing was PBMCs. CDR3 sequence (DNA): TGTGCCACCAGCAGAGATCAGGGGGCAGGGGAGACCCAGTACTTC. It yields the protein CATSRDQGAGETQYF.